These 10 T cell receptor beta chains came from one sample sequenced in a study of early stage breast cancer tumors. Sequencing used immunoSEQ multiplex PCR; TCRdb keeps in-frame clones, though not all of them. The sample has roughly 53,000 clones; 90% to 95% are singletons. The specimen was blood. The source is a person aged 70 to 79 with breast cancer.

The V call is TRBV30, the J call TRBJ2-7, with D hard to call. The CDR3 consists of 10 residues. V was cut by 8 bases and J by 5 bases, with 10 bases left in between. The germline gives CDR1 GTSNPN, CDR2 SVGIG (reference sequence). The CDR3 nucleotides read TGTGCCCGCAATCCAGACGAGCAGTACTTC. Translated, it gives CARNPDEQYF.

V and J are TRBV28 and TRBJ1-2; 7 nucleotides agree with TRBD1. This CDR3 spans 14 amino acids. Germline lookup yields CDR1 MDHEN and CDR2 SYDVKM. V was clipped by 5 bases and J by 8 bases; unmatched bases: 11. CDR3 region: CASSPGTEVFGYTF. As DNA, the CDR3 is TGTGCCAGCAGTCCCGGGACAGAGGTCTTCGGCTACACCTTC.

The chain carries TRBV7-2 and TRBJ1-1; tentatively, D is TRBD1 (5 bases). V gave up 5 bases and J gave up 2 bases, with 9 bases separating them. Germline V gene lookup returns CDR1 SGHTA and CDR2 FQGNSA. This CDR3 comprises 13 residues. The CDR3 loop is CASSPDTNTEAFF. In DNA form, the CDR3 reads TGTGCCAGCAGCCCGGACACAAACACTGAAGCTTTCTTT.

The genes are TRBV6-1 and TRBJ2-7; the D gene is possibly TRBD1 (5 bases). Trimming took off 0 bases at V and 4 bases at J, with 19 bases between the two ends. Germline V lookup: CDR1 MNHNS, CDR2 SASEGT. CDR3 size: 17 residues. For the CDR3, the DNA is TGTGCCAGCAGTGAAGCGCTTCTTTCAGGGTGGAGTTACGAGCAGTACTTC. Amino acids: CASSEALLSGWSYEQYF.

DNA of the CDR3: TGCGCCAGCAGCTTGGTTGGGGACTATAGCACAGATACGCAGTATTTT. Translated: CASSLVGDYSTDTQYF. The chain couples TRBV5-1 to TRBJ2-3; 7 nucleotides match TRBD2. The CDR3 runs to 16 residues. Trimming removed 0 bases from V and 0 bases from J; junction bases left unmatched: 4. Germline-derived CDR1 and CDR2 are SGHRS and YFSETQ.

The chain carries TRBV7-9 and TRBJ1-2; a possible D gene is TRBD1 (6 bases). Germline assignment: CDR1 SEHNR and CDR2 FQNEAQ (reference sequence). V was trimmed by 0 bases and J by 5 bases, leaving 13 bases between them. The CDR3 spans 15 residues. CDR3 DNA sequence: TGTGCCAGCAGCTTAGCGAGGGGGACAAGTTATGGCTACACCTTC. Amino acid sequence: CASSLARGTSYGYTF.

The rearrangement uses TRBV6-5 and TRBJ1-1; possible D gene TRBD1, 5 bases. Germline CDR1 reads MNHEY; CDR2 reads SVGAGI. CDR3 length equals 15 residues. The V end lost 5 bases, the J end lost 0 bases, and 13 bases lay between the germline ends. CDR3 amino acids: CASSPVGGVNTEAFF. The CDR3 DNA follows: TGTGCCAGCAGTCCCGTCGGGGGGGTGAACACTGAAGCTTTCTTT.

The chain is built from TRBV29-1 and TRBJ2-5; TRBD2 aligns across 8 bases. V lost 8 bases, J lost 4 bases, and 9 bases stayed unmatched. The CDR3 has 13 amino acids. In germline, CDR1 is SQVTM, CDR2 ANQGSEA. The CDR3, as DNA: TGCAGCTCACGGAGCGGGGGTGGAGAGACCCAGTACTTC. Translation: CSSRSGGGETQYF.

The chain couples TRBV7-2 to TRBJ1-1, with TRBD1 matching over 7 bases. V trimming: 6 bases; J trimming: 1 base; junction bases outside the gene matches: 5. The CDR3 has 14 residues. Germline values: CDR1 SGHTA, CDR2 FQGNSA. The CDR3 reads CASSTRTGNTEAFF. The CDR3 DNA reads as TGTGCCAGCAGTACTCGGACAGGGAACACTGAAGCTTTCTTT.

This clone was detected only once. V is TRBV11-2 and J is TRBJ2-1; 7 nucleotides align to TRBD1. Germline trimming cut 5 bases from V and 9 bases from J; bases unmatched to any gene: 13. Germline loops: CDR1 SGHAT, CDR2 FQNNGV. The CDR3 consists of 15 residues. The DNA of the CDR3 is TGTGCCAGCAGCGTCACCGGGACAGATACCGCTGAGCAGTTCTTC. Protein product: CASSVTGTDTAEQFF.